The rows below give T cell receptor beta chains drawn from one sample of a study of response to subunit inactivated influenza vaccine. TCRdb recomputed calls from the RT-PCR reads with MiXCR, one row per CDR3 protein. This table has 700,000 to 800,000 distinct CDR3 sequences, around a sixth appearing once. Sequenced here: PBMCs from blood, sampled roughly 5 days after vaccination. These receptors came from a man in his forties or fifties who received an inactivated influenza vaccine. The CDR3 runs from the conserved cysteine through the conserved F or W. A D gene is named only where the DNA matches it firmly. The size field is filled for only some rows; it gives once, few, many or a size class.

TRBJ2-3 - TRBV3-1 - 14 CASSQAVISDTQYF TGTGCCAGCAGCCAAGCGGTCATTTCAGATACGCAGTATTTT
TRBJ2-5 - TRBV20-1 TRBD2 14 CSATLGGIGETQYF TGCAGTGCGACCCTGGGGGGGATTGGGGAGACCCAGTACTTC
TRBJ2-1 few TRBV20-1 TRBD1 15 CSLQGASSSYNEQFF TGCAGTTTACAGGGGGCTTCTAGCTCCTACAATGAGCAGTTCTTC
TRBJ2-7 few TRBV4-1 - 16 CASSQGRQAGSYEQYF TGCGCCAGCAGCCAAGGACGACAGGCCGGCTCCTACGAGCAGTACTTC
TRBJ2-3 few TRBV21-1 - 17 CASSKCIKGDCTDTQYF TGTGCCAGCAGCAAATGTATCAAGGGTGACTGCACAGATACGCAGTATTTT
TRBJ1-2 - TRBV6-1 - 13 CASSDYSFYGYTF TGTGCCAGCAGTGACTACAGCTTCTATGGCTACACCTTC
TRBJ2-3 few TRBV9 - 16 CASSVVDSGVADTQYF TGTGCCAGCAGCGTAGTTGATTCAGGGGTAGCAGATACGCAGTATTTT
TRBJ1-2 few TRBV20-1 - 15 CSARGADGNNYGYTF TGCAGTGCTAGAGGAGCGGACGGGAACAACTATGGCTACACCTTC
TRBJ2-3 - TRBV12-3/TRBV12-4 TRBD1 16 CASSSTGTDFTDTQYF TGTGCCAGCAGTTCGACCGGGACAGACTTCACAGATACGCAGTATTTT
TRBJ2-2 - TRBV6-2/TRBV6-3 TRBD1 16 CASSYSRGQNTGELFF TGTGCCAGCAGTTACTCGAGGGGGCAAAACACCGGGGAGCTGTTTTTT
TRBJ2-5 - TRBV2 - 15 CASSSSPGVGETQYF TGTGCCAGCAGTTCCAGCCCAGGGGTCGGAGAGACCCAGTACTTC
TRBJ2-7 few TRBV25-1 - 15 CASSDATGRSYEQYF TGTGCCAGCAGTGACGCGACAGGCCGATCCTACGAGCAGTACTTC
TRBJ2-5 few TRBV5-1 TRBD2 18 CASSSDRSRGGLQETQYF TGCGCCAGCAGCTCCGATCGATCGCGGGGGGGCCTCCAAGAGACCCAGTACTTC
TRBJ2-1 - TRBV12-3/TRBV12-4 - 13 CASSLMGPNEQFF TGTGCCAGCAGTTTAATGGGGCCCAATGAGCAGTTCTTC
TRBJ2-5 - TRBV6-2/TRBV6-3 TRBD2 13 CASGQPGGETQYF TGTGCCAGCGGACAGCCGGGAGGGGAGACCCAGTACTTC
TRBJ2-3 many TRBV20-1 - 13 CSARRQPTDTQYF TGCAGTGCTAGAAGGCAGCCCACAGATACGCAGTATTTT
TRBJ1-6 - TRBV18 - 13 CASSPLQDSPLHF TGTGCCAGCTCACCGTTACAAGATTCACCCCTCCACTTT
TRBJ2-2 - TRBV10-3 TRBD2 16 CAISGGLAQNTGELFF TGTGCCATCAGTGGGGGACTAGCGCAGAACACCGGGGAGCTGTTTTTT
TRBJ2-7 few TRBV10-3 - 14 CAIRGQPGAYEQYF TGTGCCATCAGGGGACAGCCGGGGGCCTACGAGCAGTACTTC
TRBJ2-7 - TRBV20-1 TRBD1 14 CSAREGTGGYEQYF TGCAGTGCTAGAGAAGGGACAGGGGGCTACGAGCAGTACTTC
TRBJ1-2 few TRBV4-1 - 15 CASSQERGLGYGYTF TGCGCCAGCAGCCAAGAGAGGGGACTAGGTTATGGCTACACCTTC
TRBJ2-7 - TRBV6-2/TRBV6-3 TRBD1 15 CASSPPGTGPYEQYF TGTGCCAGCAGTCCACCCGGGACAGGCCCCTACGAGCAGTACTTC
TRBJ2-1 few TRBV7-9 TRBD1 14 CASSTWTGADEQFF TGTGCCAGCAGCACTTGGACAGGGGCGGATGAGCAGTTCTTC
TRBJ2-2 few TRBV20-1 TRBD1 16 CSARGTGGLLGGELFF TGCAGTGCTAGGGGGACAGGAGGCCTATTGGGCGGGGAGCTGTTTTTT
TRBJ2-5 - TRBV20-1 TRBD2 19 CSARDLGLAGGGLKLTQYF TGCAGTGCTAGAGATCTAGGACTAGCGGGAGGGGGCCTGAAATTAACCCAGTACTTC
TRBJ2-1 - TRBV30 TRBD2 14 CAWSPTGLVSEQFF TGTGCCTGGAGTCCGACGGGACTAGTCAGTGAGCAGTTCTTC
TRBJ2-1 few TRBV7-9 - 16 CASSPYGPSSYNEQFF TGTGCCAGCAGCCCCTATGGTCCGAGCTCCTACAATGAGCAGTTCTTC
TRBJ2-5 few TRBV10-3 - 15 CAISESQLGGETQYF TGTGCCATCAGTGAGTCGCAGCTCGGTGGAGAGACCCAGTACTTC
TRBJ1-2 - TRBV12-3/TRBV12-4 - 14 CASSYRPLSLGYTF TGTGCCAGCAGTTACAGGCCCCTTAGTCTTGGCTACACCTTC
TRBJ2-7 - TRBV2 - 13 CARTSETFSEQYF TGTGCCAGGACGAGTGAAACCTTCTCCGAGCAGTACTTC
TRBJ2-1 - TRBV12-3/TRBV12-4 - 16 CASSLDDRGLNGEQFF TGTGCCAGCAGTTTGGATGACAGGGGACTAAACGGTGAGCAGTTCTTC
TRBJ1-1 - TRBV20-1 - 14 CSARGVDVGTEAFF TGCAGTGCTAGAGGGGTGGACGTCGGCACTGAAGCTTTCTTT
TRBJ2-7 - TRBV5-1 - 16 CASSSALGAGSYEQYF TGCGCCAGCAGCTCTGCGCTGGGGGCAGGGTCCTACGAGCAGTACTTC
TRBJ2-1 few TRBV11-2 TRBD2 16 CASSRLAGGRGDEQFF TGTGCCAGCAGCCGTCTAGCGGGGGGGCGAGGGGATGAGCAGTTCTTC
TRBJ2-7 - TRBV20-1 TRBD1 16 CSARGGQTGKAYEQYF TGCAGTGCTAGAGGAGGTCAGACAGGGAAAGCCTACGAGCAGTACTTC
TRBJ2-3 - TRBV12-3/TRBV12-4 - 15 CASSLRAGRSDTQYF TGTGCCAGCAGTTTAAGGGCGGGAAGATCAGATACGCAGTATTTT
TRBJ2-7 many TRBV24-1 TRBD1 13 CATKQGGDSVQYF TGTGCCACCAAACAGGGGGGAGATTCGGTGCAGTACTTC
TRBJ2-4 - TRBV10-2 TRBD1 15 CASSELTGGRDIQYF TGCGCCAGCAGTGAGTTAACAGGGGGCAGGGACATTCAGTACTTC
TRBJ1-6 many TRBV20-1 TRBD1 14 CSAKQGNRNSPLHF TGCAGTGCTAAACAGGGGAACAGAAATTCACCCCTCCACTTT
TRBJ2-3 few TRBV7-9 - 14 CASSLTTYTDTQYF TGTGCCAGCAGCTTAACTACCTACACAGATACGCAGTATTTT
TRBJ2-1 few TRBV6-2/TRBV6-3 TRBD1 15 CASRMTGGPYNEQFF TGTGCCAGCAGGATGACAGGGGGTCCCTACAATGAGCAGTTCTTC
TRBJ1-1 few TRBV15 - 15 CATRWNTGPYTEAFF TGTGCCACCAGGTGGAATACAGGACCCTACACTGAAGCTTTCTTT
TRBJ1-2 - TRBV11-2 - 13 CASSFDAQGTYTF TGTGCCAGCAGCTTCGACGCTCAGGGCACCTACACCTTC
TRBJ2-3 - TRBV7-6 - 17 CASSGATVSLSTDTQYF TGTGCCAGCAGCGGGGCGACAGTCAGCCTTAGCACAGATACGCAGTATTTT
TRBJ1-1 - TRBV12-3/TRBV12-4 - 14 CATVAHPRNTEAFF TGTGCCACCGTAGCCCACCCACGGAACACTGAAGCTTTCTTT
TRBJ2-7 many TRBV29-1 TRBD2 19 CSVIRSETGGLAAVWEQYF TGCAGCGTCATACGCTCAGAGACAGGGGGACTAGCGGCAGTGTGGGAGCAGTACTTC
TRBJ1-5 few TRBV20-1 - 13 CSARAGERQPQHF TGCAGTGCTAGAGCAGGGGAGCGTCAGCCCCAGCATTTT
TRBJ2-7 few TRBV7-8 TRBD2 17 CASRHSGAGGPRNEQYF TGTGCCAGCAGGCATTCAGGGGCGGGAGGGCCGAGAAACGAGCAGTACTTC